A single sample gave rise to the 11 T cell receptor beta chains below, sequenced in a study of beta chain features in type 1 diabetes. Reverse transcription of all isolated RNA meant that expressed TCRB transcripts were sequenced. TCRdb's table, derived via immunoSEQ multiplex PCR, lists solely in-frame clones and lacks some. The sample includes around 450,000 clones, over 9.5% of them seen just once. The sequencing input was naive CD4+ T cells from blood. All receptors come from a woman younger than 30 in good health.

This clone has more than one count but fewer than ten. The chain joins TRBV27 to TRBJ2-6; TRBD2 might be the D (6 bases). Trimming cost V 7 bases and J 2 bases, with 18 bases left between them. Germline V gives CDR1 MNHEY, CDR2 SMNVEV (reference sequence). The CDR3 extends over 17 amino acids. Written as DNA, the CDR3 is TGTGCCAGCACTCCTTATACCGGGGGTGCTGGGGCCAACGTCCTGACTTTC. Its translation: CASTPYTGGAGANVLTF.

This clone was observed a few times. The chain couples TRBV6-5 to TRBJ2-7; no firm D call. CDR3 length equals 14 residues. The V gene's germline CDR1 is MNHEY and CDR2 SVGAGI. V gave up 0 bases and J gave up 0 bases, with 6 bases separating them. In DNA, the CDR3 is TGTGCCAGCAGTTACTCGAGAAACTCCTACGAGCAGTACGTC. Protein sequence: CASSYSRNSYEQYV.

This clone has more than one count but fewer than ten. The CDR3 sequence is CASSHRYLGYEQYV. Written as DNA, the CDR3 is TGTGCCAGCAGCCACCGGTACCTTGGGTACGAGCAGTACGTC. The genes are TRBV7-8 and TRBJ2-7; D is ambiguous. Germline V lookup: CDR1 SGHVS, CDR2 FQNEAQ. V lost 5 bases and J 4 bases, leaving 15 bases between the germline ends. The CDR3 loop spans 14 amino acids.

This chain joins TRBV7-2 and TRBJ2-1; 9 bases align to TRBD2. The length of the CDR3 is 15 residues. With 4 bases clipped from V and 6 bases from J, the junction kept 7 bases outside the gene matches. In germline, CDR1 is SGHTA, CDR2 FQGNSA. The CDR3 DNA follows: TGTGCCAGCAGCTCCGCGGGGGGGCTTTTCAATGAGCAGTTCTTC. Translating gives CASSSAGGLFNEQFF. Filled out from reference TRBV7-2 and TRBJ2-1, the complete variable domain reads GAGVSQSPSNKVTEKGKDVELRCDPISGHTALYWYRQSLGQGLEFLIYFQGNSAPDKSGLPSDRFSAERTGGSVSTLTIQRTQQEDSAVYLCASSSAGGLFNEQFFGPGTRLTVL.

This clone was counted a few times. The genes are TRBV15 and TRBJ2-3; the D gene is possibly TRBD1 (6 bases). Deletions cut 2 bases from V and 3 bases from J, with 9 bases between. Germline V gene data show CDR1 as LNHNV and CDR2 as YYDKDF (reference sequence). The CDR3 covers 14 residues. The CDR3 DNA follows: TGTGCCACCAGCAGATTAGGGGGTACAGATACGCAGTATTTT. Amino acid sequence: CATSRLGGTDTQYF.

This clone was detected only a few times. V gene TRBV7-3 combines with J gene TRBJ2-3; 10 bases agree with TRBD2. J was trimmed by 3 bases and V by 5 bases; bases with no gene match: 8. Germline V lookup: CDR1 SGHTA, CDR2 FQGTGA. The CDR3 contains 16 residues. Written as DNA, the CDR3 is TGTGCCAGCAGCGAAGCGGGAGGGCCTAGGACAGATACGCAGTATTTT. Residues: CASSEAGGPRTDTQYF.

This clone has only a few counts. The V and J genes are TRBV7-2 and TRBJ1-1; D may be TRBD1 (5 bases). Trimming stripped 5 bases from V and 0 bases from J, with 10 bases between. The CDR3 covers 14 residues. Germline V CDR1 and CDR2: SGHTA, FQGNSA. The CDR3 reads CASSTRQMNTEAFF. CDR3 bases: TGTGCCAGCAGCACCAGACAGATGAACACTGAAGCTTTCTTT.

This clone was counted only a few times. The CDR3 is CASSLPGQGSNEQFF. The CDR3, as DNA: TGTGCCAGCAGCTTGCCTGGACAGGGCTCCAATGAGCAGTTCTTC. The chain recombines TRBV5-4 with TRBJ2-1; TRBD1 aligns across 8 bases. V lost 1 base to trimming and J lost 6 bases; unmatched junction nucleotides: 6. The CDR3 length is 15 residues. The germline CDR1 and CDR2 sequences are SGHNT and YYREEE (reference sequence).

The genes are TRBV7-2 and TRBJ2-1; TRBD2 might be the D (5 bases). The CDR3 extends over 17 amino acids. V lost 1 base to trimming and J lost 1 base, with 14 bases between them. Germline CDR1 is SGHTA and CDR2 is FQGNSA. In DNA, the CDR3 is TGTGCCAGCAGCTTAGACTGGCTAGCAGATTCCTACAATGAGCAGTTCTTC. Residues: CASSLDWLADSYNEQFF.

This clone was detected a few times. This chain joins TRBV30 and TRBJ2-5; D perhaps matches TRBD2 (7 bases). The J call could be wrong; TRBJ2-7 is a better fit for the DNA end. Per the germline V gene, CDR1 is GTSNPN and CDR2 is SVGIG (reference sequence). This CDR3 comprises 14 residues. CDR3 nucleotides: TGTGCCTGGAACGTAGGGGGGGTCTCCTACGAGCAGTACTTC. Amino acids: CAWNVGGVSYEQYF.

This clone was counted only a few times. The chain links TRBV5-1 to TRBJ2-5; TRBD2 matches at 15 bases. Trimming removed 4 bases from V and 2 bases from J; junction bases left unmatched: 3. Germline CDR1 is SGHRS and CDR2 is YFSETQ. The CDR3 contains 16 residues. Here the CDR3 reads CASSPGLAGGQETQYF. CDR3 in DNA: TGCGCCAGCAGCCCGGGACTAGCGGGAGGTCAAGAGACCCAGTACTTC.